This T cell receptor (beta chain) stems from a study of blood T cell repertoires in COVID-19 (dated by TCRdb to about 2020). Background on the whole study: The collaborator samples originated in the United States, Italy and Spain and spanned the acute and convalescent phases of COVID-19. The material from the prospective study consisted of cDNA or gDNA derived from T cells, B-cell-depleted T cells, or PBMCs. Deeply sampled blood TCRbeta repertoires from subjects exposed to, actively infected with, or recovered from COVID-19 were included in the dataset. The repertoires were released in a freely available public database meant as a resource for research on the immune response to SARS-CoV-2. The samples were drawn from the first 160 participants of the ongoing ImmuneRACE study and from under 1,500 subjects provided by 6 global collaborators. A de-identified subject ID, COVID-19 status, age in years and sex were almost always included in the sample metadata. Where available, HLA class I and class II types were taken from metadata supplied by the sample provider and were not determined by assay-based typing. Points the paper makes about the study in general: The amount of clinical and demographic metadata varied by source and participant and was provided uncurated.

TCRbeta CDR3 regions were amplified from genomic DNA using the immunoSEQ Assay, a bias-controlled multiplex PCR. In the authors' own workflow: Nucleated cell counts per sample were estimated from amplification of reference gene primers within the assay. To quantify the absolute abundance of each unique TCRbeta CDR3 rearrangement, sequence reads were collapsed and filtered. For each sample, productive Simpson clonality was calculated as the square root of Simpson's diversity index across productive rearrangements. Sourced from immuneACCESS, this table was stored by TCRdb with only in-frame sequences that have V and J called. A share of the clones is absent; for the studies checked, an unresolved V gene accounts for under half, and the remainder has no known explanation. D and trimming come from the DNA, and the V and J calls and clone size come from that table. This sample lists roughly 360,000 clones; around 87% were detected once. The ten most abundant clones make up roughly 1.4% of the sample.

In the prospective study, participants were roughly 18 to 100 years old, resided in 25 or so geographic areas of the United States, and were enrolled through a virtual design. In the prospective study, participants were assigned to cohorts based on the clinical history participants reported in a screening survey and a study questionnaire. ImmuneRACE Cohort 3 recovered participants were defined by two consecutive negative NP/OP PCR tests, healthcare professional clearance, or symptom resolution. Mobile phlebotomists in the prospective study collected whole blood, serum and a nasopharyngeal or oropharyngeal swab from every participant. Over a roughly 2-month period, participants in the prospective study had the option of providing additional blood draws and questionnaires. Blood samples from the prospective study were shipped frozen or at room temperature prior to DNA extraction. A word on this clone: What this receptor recognizes is not known. No much larger clonotype is one base removed from it; base qualities were not supplied.

CDR1 SGDLS and CDR2 YYNGEE were looked up in the germline V gene. V is pared back by 0 bases and J by 5 bases, with 11 bases lying between the germline termini. Including cysteine and phenylalanine, the CDR3 has 14 amino acids. Only the CDR3 part of the read is kept: 42 bases, read in frame from the first base. The sequence joins TRBV9 to TRBJ1-2, with TRBD1 tentatively as D gene (6 bases match). The sequencing sample was made of PBMCs or T cells enriched from blood (not recorded which). The source of this sequence is a man aged 25 to 40 who had recovered from COVID-19. Here is the DNA: TGTGCCAGCAGCGTAGCAACAGGGAGATATGGCTACACCTTC. Translated, this is CASSVATGRYGYTF.